Listed below are T cell receptor beta chains from one sample, sequenced in a study of type 1 and type 2 diabetes patients. TCRdb re-derived calls from the multiplex PCR reads in MiXCR, one entry per CDR3 protein. The sample has about 250,000 distinct CDR3 sequences; around 47% are singletons. Sequencing was done on a sample of peripheral blood mononuclear cells (PBMCs). The receptors here all came from a man aged 18 to 30 with type 2 diabetes. CDR3s include the opening cysteine and the closing phenylalanine or tryptophan. Each record gives: V gene, D gene, CDR3 length, clone size, J gene, CDR3 DNA, CDR3 protein. A D gene is named only where the DNA matches it firmly. Clone size is stated in some rows and not others, as once, few, many or a class when expanded.

>TRBV20-1|-|14|-|TRBJ2-6
TGCAGTGCTAGCCAAGACTCTGGGGCCAACGTCCTGACTTTC
CSASQDSGANVLTF
>TRBV29-1|-|12|once|TRBJ2-7
TGCAGCGTTGAATTCCAGGCTGGAGAGCAGTACTTC
CSVEFQAGEQYF
>TRBV6-6|-|10|-|TRBJ2-1
TGTGCCAGCGGGGAACAACCCCCGTTCTTC
CASGEQPPFF
>TRBV7-2|-|14|-|TRBJ1-5
TGTGCCAGCAGCTTGATCGGGGGGGATCAGCCCCAGCATTTT
CASSLIGGDQPQHF
>TRBV19|-|15|-|TRBJ2-7
TGTGCCAGTTCCGCGTCATTTTGGGGGACCTACGAGCAGTACTTC
CASSASFWGTYEQYF
>TRBV7-2|-|12|few|TRBJ2-7
TGTGCCAGCAGCTCCCCCGATCCAATCCAGTACTTC
CASSSPDPIQYF
>TRBV4-1|-|12|-|TRBJ2-3
TGCGCCAGTAGCTCCGGCTTAGATACGCAGTATTTT
CASSSGLDTQYF
>TRBV10-1|-|12|many|TRBJ1-1
TGCGCCAGCAGTGTAAGAGTGGATGAAGCTTTCTTT
CASSVRVDEAFF
>TRBV27|-|14|few|TRBJ2-7
TGTGCCAGCAGTCCCGCCCGGGGGTCGCCCGAGCAGTACTTC
CASSPARGSPEQYF
>TRBV14|-|16|-|TRBJ1-3
TGTGCCAGCAGCCAAGAATTGGGCAGCCTGGACAACACCATATATTTT
CASSQELGSLDNTIYF
>TRBV13|-|15|-|TRBJ2-5
TGTGCCAGCCGACTAGTAGCACTCCTCTACAATGAGCAGTACTTC
CASRLVALLYNEQYF
>TRBV5-1|TRBD1|14|-|TRBJ2-7
TGCGCCAGCAGCCCCGACAGGGTTCGTTACGAGCAGTACTTC
CASSPDRVRYEQYF
>TRBV4-2|TRBD2|18|-|TRBJ2-5
TGTGCCAGCAGCCTACTTCGAATCGGGACTAGCGAACAAGAGACCCAGTACTTC
CASSLLRIGTSEQETQYF
>TRBV19|-|16|-|TRBJ1-6
TGTGCCAGTAGCTCTGACCCAGACAAATCGGACTCACCCCTCCACTTT
CASSSDPDKSDSPLHF
>TRBV30|-|16|once|TRBJ1-1
TGTGCCTGGAGAGTTACCCCCCAGGGGATGAACACTGAAGCTTTCTTT
CAWRVTPQGMNTEAFF
>TRBV14|TRBD1|15|-|TRBJ1-4
TGTGCCAGCAGCCCTCTCCGACAGGGGAATGAAAAACTGTTTTTT
CASSPLRQGNEKLFF
>TRBV7-2|-|14|-|TRBJ1-2
TGTGCCAGCAGCCATCGACTCCACCTGTCTGGCTACACCTTC
CASSHRLHLSGYTF
>TRBV7-3|-|17|few|TRBJ1-1
TGTGCCAGCAGCTCCTTAGCCCCGTCGGCTTTGAACACTGAAGCTTTCTTT
CASSSLAPSALNTEAFF
>TRBV14|TRBD1|13|-|TRBJ1-1
TGTGCCAGCAGCCGACAGGGTTGGACTGAAGCTTTCTTT
CASSRQGWTEAFF
>TRBV19|-|14|-|TRBJ2-7
TGTGCCAGTAGTATTACGGACGGGAACTACGAGCAGTACTTC
CASSITDGNYEQYF
>TRBV2|-|13|many|TRBJ1-4
TGTGCCAGCAGTGAAATGGGGAATGAAAAACTGTTTTTT
CASSEMGNEKLFF